Listed here is a single T cell receptor (beta chain). Under the authors' procedure: Amplification with reference gene primers provided the estimates of nucleated cell counts. Assay: immunoSEQ multiplex PCR; the TCRdb copy retains only in-frame clones and omits some. The DNA gave D and trimming, while V, J and clone size come from that table. The sample includes about 80,000 clones, around 85% of them seen just once. This specimen belongs to a study of blood T cell repertoires in COVID-19. Study summary: The United States, Italy and Spain supplied acute and convalescent COVID-19 samples. PBMCs, B-cell-depleted T cells, or T cells provided the cDNA or gDNA that made up the material.

The V end lost 4 bases, the J end lost 6 bases, and 13 bases lay between the germline ends. The CDR3 has 14 residues. Germline V gene data show CDR1 as SGHRS and CDR2 as YFSETQ. The V gene is TRBV5-1, the J gene TRBJ2-2; maybe TRBD2 (5 bases). The clonotype originates from a man between 25 and 39 years old with acute or convalescent COVID-19. Sequenced sample: peripheral blood. CDR3 nucleotide sequence: TGCGCCAGCAGCCGTCAAGGCGGGCCCGGGGAGCTGTTTTTT. Encoded protein: CASSRQGGPGELFF.